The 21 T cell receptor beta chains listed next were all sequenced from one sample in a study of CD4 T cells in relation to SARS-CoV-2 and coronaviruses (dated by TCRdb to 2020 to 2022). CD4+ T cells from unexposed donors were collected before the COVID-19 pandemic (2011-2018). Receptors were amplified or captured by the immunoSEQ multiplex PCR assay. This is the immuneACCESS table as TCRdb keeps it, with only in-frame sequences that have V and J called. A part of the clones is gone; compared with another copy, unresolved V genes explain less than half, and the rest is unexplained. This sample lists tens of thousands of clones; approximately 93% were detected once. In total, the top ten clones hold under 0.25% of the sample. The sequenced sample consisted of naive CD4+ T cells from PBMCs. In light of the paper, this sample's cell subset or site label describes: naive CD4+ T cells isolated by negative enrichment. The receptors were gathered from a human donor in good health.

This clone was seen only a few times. The CDR3 protein is CASSLVFYGYTF. As DNA, the CDR3 is TGTGCCAGCAGCTTAGTCTTTTATGGCTACACCTTC. The chain employs TRBV7-2 and TRBJ1-2; D gene unclear. Trimming removed 1 base at V and 5 bases at J, with 5 bases between. Germline values: CDR1 SGHTA, CDR2 FQGNSA. CDR3 length: 12 residues.

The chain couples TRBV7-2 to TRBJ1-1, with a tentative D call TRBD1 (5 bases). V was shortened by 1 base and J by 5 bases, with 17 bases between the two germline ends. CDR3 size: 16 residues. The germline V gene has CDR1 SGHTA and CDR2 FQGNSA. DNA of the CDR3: TGTGCCAGCAGCTTAGGTGGTGGCAGGGAGGTTACTGAAGCTTTCTTT. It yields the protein CASSLGGGREVTEAFF.

CDR3 DNA: TGCGCCAGCAGCTTGGAGGGTAGCTCCTACGAGCAGTACTTC. It yields the protein CASSLEGSSYEQYF. The chain has TRBV5-1 and TRBJ2-7, with D unclear. CDR3 length equals 14 residues. V lost 0 bases, J lost 0 bases, and 7 bases lay in between. Germline V gives CDR1 SGHRS, CDR2 YFSETQ.

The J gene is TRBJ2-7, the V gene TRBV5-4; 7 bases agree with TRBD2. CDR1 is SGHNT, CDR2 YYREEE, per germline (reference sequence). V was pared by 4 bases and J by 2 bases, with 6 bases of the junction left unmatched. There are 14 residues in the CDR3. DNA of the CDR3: TGTGCCAGCAGCCCGGGTAGCGGGCCCTACGAGCAGTACTTC. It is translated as CASSPGSGPYEQYF.

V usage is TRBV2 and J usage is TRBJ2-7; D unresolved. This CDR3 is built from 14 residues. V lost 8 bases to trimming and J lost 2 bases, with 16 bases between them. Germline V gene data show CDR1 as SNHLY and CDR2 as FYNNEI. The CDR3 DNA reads TGTGCCAGCCTTCAAGCTTGGGGTGCCTACGAGCAGTACTTC. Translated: CASLQAWGAYEQYF.

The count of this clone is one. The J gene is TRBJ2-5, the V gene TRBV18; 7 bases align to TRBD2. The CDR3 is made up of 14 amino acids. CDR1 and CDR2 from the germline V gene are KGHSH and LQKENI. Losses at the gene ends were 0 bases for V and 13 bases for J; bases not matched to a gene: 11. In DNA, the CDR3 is TGTGCCAGCTCACCACCGAGCAGCGGGGTATCCTCGTACTTC. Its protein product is CASSPPSSGVSSYF.

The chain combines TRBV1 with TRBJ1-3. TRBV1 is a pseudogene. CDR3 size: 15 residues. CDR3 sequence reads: CTSSHILGSGNTIYF. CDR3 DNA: TGCACCAGCAGCCATATCTTGGGATCAGGAAACACCATATATTTT.

The CDR3 bases are TGTGCCTGGAGTGCCACCCCTTACGGGTTCACCTACAATGAGCAGTTCTTC. It codes for CAWSATPYGFTYNEQFF. The chain is built from TRBV30 and TRBJ2-1; D not resolved. There are 17 residues in the CDR3. The V gene's germline CDR1 is GTSNPN and CDR2 SVGIG (reference sequence). V lost 1 base and J 2 bases, leaving 18 bases between the germline ends.

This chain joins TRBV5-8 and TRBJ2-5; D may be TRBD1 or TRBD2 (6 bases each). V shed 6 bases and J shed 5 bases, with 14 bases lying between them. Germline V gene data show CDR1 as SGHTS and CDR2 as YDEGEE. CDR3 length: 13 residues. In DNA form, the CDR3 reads TGTGCCAGCACCCTCTCGGGGGCGGAGACCCAGTACTTC. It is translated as CASTLSGAETQYF.

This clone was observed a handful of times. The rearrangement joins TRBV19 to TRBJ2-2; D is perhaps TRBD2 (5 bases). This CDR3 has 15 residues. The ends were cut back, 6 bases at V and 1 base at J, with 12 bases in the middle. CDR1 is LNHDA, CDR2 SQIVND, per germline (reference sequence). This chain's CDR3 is CASRTQRRNTGELFF. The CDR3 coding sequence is TGTGCCAGTAGGACCCAGCGGAGGAACACCGGGGAGCTGTTTTTT.

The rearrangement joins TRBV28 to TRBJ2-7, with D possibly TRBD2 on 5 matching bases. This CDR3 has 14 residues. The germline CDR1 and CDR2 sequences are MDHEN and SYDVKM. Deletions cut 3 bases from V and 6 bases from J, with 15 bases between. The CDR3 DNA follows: TGTGCCAGCAGTTTTGTCGGGGATCCAATCGAGCAGTACTTC. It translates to CASSFVGDPIEQYF.

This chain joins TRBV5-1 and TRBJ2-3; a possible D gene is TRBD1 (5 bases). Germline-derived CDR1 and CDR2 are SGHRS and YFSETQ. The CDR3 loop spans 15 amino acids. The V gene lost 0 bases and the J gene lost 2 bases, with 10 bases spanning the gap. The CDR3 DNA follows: TGCGCCAGCAGCTTGGGGCAGGGAATCACAGATACGCAGTATTTT. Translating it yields CASSLGQGITDTQYF.

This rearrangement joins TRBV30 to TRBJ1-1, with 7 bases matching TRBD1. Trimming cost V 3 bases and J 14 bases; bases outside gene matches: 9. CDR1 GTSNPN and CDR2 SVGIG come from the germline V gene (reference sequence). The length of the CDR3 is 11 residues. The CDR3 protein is CAWSPGQPVFF. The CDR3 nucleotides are TGTGCCTGGAGCCCGGGACAGCCAGTGTTCTTT.

DNA for the CDR3: TGTGCCAGCAGCCAAATGCTAGCGGGAAATGAGCAGTTCTTC. Encoded protein: CASSQMLAGNEQFF. This chain connects TRBV3-1 (or the pseudogene TRBV3-2) to TRBJ2-1; 9 bases are a match to TRBD2. After removal of 2 bases from V and 7 bases from J, the junction contained 3 bases not matched to a gene. The CDR3 is 14 residues long. Germline V CDR1 and CDR2: LGHDT, YNNKEL (reference sequence).

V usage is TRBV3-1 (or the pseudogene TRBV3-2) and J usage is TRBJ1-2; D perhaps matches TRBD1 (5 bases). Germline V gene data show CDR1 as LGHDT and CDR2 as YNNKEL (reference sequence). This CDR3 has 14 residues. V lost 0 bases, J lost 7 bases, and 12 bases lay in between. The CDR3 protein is CASSQDLLGGGYTF. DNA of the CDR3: TGTGCCAGCAGCCAAGATTTACTCGGGGGTGGCTACACCTTC.

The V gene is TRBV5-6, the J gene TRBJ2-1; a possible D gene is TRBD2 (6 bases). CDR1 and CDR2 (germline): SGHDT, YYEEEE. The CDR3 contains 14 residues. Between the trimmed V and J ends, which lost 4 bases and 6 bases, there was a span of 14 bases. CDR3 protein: CASSAGLPSNEQFF. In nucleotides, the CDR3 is TGTGCCAGCAGCGCGGGACTCCCTTCCAATGAGCAGTTCTTC.

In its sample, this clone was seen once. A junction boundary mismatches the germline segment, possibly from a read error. The CDR3 bases are TGTGCCAGCAGTCGGGACAGGCCTCCTTCCCTTTTT. Its protein product is CASSRDRPPSLF. J is TRBJ2-3 and V is TRBV6-5; 8 nucleotides match TRBD1. The CDR3 runs 12 residues. Per the germline V gene, CDR1 is MNHEY and CDR2 is SVGAGI.

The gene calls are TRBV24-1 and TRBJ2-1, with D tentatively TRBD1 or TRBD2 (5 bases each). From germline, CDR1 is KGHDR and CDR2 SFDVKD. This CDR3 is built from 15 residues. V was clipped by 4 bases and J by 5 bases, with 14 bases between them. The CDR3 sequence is CATSDPGRLDNEQFF. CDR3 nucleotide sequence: TGTGCCACCAGTGACCCGGGACGGCTGGACAATGAGCAGTTCTTC.

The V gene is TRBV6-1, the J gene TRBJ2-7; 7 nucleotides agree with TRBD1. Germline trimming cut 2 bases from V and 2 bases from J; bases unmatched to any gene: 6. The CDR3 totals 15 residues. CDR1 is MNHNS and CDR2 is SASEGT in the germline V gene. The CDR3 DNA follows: TGTGCCAGCAGTGAAAGGGGGACAGCAACCTACGAGCAGTACTTC. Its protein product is CASSERGTATYEQYF.

The CDR3 region has the DNA TGTGCCAGCAGTTTAGCTTATCAAATCGAGCAGTACTTC. It specifies CASSLAYQIEQYF. The J gene is TRBJ2-7, the V gene TRBV12-3 or TRBV12-4; D gene unclear. The CDR3 is 13 residues long. V gave up 0 bases and J gave up 6 bases, with 9 bases separating them.

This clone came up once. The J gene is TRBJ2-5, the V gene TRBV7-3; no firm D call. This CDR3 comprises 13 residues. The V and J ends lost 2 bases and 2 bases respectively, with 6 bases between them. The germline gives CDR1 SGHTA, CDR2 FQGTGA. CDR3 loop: CASSLDKQETQYF. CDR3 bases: TGTGCCAGCAGCTTAGATAAGCAAGAGACCCAGTACTTC.